Ten or more counts support the clone carrying this T cell receptor beta chain. Time point in this sample: healthy volunteer bleed at 2 weeks. It was from unfractionated whole blood that total RNA was extracted. This entry belongs to a study of human T cells and chemical hapten exposure. For the study at large: TCR yields differed between samples (mainly from small differences in pooled library volume).

MiXCR, applied by TCRdb to the RACE reads, yields one record per CDR3 protein. The data show roughly 48,000 distinct CDR3 sequences, with 4.4% seen just once and roughly 5.2% held by the top ten. The source of this sequence is a human donor in good health. Some clones in this sample may be carry-over from other donors' samples. The source material was whole blood.

The CDR3 bases are TGTGCCAGTACTTGGACAGGGTCTTTGCAGCCCCAGCATTTT. The encoded protein is CASTWTGSLQPQHF. The chain recombines TRBV2 with TRBJ1-5; 8 bases fit TRBD1. Germline lookup yields CDR1 SNHLY and CDR2 FYNNEI. This CDR3 contains 14 residues. Trimming cost V 9 bases and J 7 bases; bases outside gene matches: 11.